This T cell receptor (beta chain) was recorded in a study of shared clonotypes between healthy human individuals. The CDR3 runs 14 residues. Deletions cut 1 base from V and 12 bases from J, with 16 bases between. The germline CDR1 and CDR2 sequences are MNHNS and SASEGT. This was a deep-level run. The protocol was immunoSEQ multiplex PCR, while the TCRdb copy is restricted to in-frame clones and leaves out a portion. Of hundreds of thousands of clones in the sample, approximately 79% were seen once. Study results and caveats: For sorted subsets, rarefaction showed incomplete sequencing despite large depth. Naive subsets typically showed greater estimated richness than memory subsets.

A note on this clone: Its antigen is currently unknown.

V and J are TRBV6-1 and TRBJ2-1, with D maybe TRBD2 (6 bases). This TCR was sampled from a woman in her twenties or thirties in good health. Specimen: memory CD4+ T cells sorted from blood. Stated subset: CD45RA-negative fraction. DNA of the CDR3: TGTGCCAGCAGTGAAGGGACGCTGACTAGATGGCAGTTCTTC. Protein product: CASSEGTLTRWQFF.